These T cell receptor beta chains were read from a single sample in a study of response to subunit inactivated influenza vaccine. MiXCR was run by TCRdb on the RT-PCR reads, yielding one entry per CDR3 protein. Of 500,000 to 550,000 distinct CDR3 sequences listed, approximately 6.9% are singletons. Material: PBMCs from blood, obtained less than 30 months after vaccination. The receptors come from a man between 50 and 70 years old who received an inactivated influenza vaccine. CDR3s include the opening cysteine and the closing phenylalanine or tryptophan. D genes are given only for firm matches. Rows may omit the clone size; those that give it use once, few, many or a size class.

CDR3aa: CAISGGGERGTGELFF
CDR3nt: TGTGCCATTAGTGGAGGGGGCGAGCGGGGAACCGGGGAGCTGTTTTTT
v_gene: TRBV10-3
d_gene: -
abundance: -
j_gene: TRBJ2-2

CDR3aa: CASGPEWAADNEQFF
CDR3nt: TGTGCCAGCGGCCCAGAGTGGGCTGCGGACAATGAGCAGTTCTTC
v_gene: TRBV5-5
d_gene: -
abundance: -
j_gene: TRBJ2-1

CDR3aa: CASSLATGEETQYF
CDR3nt: TGCGCCAGCAGCTTGGCTACAGGGGAAGAGACCCAGTACTTC
v_gene: TRBV5-1
d_gene: TRBD1
abundance: many
j_gene: TRBJ2-5

CDR3aa: CSERQTNNEQFF
CDR3nt: TGCAGCGAGAGACAGACTAACAATGAGCAGTTCTTC
v_gene: TRBV29-1
d_gene: -
abundance: -
j_gene: TRBJ2-1

CDR3aa: CASSAGRYQETQYF
CDR3nt: TGTGCCAGCAGCGCCGGCCGGTACCAAGAGACCCAGTACTTC
v_gene: TRBV7-9
d_gene: -
abundance: -
j_gene: TRBJ2-5

CDR3aa: CASSHGTAYEQYF
CDR3nt: TGCGCCAGCAGCCACGGGACAGCCTACGAGCAGTACTTC
v_gene: TRBV5-1
d_gene: TRBD1
abundance: few
j_gene: TRBJ2-7

CDR3aa: CAISARDLSTEQFF
CDR3nt: TGTGCCATCAGTGCCCGGGACTTATCCACTGAGCAGTTCTTC
v_gene: TRBV10-3
d_gene: -
abundance: many
j_gene: TRBJ2-1

CDR3aa: CASNLGTDTQYF
CDR3nt: TGTGCCAGCAACCTGGGCACAGATACGCAGTATTTT
v_gene: TRBV12-3/TRBV12-4
d_gene: -
abundance: many
j_gene: TRBJ2-3

CDR3aa: CASSQDLNTGELFF
CDR3nt: TGCGCCAGCAGCCAAGATCTCAACACCGGGGAGCTGTTTTTT
v_gene: TRBV4-3
d_gene: -
abundance: many
j_gene: TRBJ2-2

CDR3aa: CASSPGTSGGEQYF
CDR3nt: TGCGCCAGCAGCCCCGGGACTAGCGGCGGCGAGCAGTACTTC
v_gene: TRBV4-1
d_gene: TRBD2
abundance: few
j_gene: TRBJ2-7

CDR3aa: CATSGVAYNEQFF
CDR3nt: TGTGCCACCTCGGGGGTAGCCTACAATGAGCAGTTCTTC
v_gene: TRBV7-2
d_gene: -
abundance: few
j_gene: TRBJ2-1

CDR3aa: CASSDSSAGYTDTQYF
CDR3nt: TGTGCCAGCAGCGATTCTAGCGCGGGGTACACAGATACGCAGTATTTT
v_gene: TRBV6-1
d_gene: -
abundance: -
j_gene: TRBJ2-3

CDR3aa: CASSLGQGAKAGNTIYF
CDR3nt: TGTGCCAGCAGCTTAGGACAGGGGGCGAAGGCGGGAAACACCATATATTTT
v_gene: TRBV7-2
d_gene: TRBD1
abundance: -
j_gene: TRBJ1-3

CDR3aa: CSARPSGGGYEQFF
CDR3nt: TGCAGTGCTAGGCCTAGCGGGGGCGGGTATGAGCAGTTCTTC
v_gene: TRBV20-1
d_gene: TRBD2
abundance: few
j_gene: TRBJ2-1

CDR3aa: CASSSSLTSGFTDTQYF
CDR3nt: TGTGCCAGCAGCTCGTCCCTGACTAGCGGTTTCACAGATACGCAGTATTTT
v_gene: TRBV11-3
d_gene: TRBD2
abundance: few
j_gene: TRBJ2-3

CDR3aa: CASSLRGGAHEQYF
CDR3nt: TGTGCCAGCAGTTTACGCGGGGGGGCCCACGAGCAGTACTTC
v_gene: TRBV12-3/TRBV12-4
d_gene: TRBD2
abundance: -
j_gene: TRBJ2-7

CDR3aa: CSVTGSGANVLTF
CDR3nt: TGCAGCGTTACAGGGTCTGGGGCCAACGTCCTGACTTTC
v_gene: TRBV29-1
d_gene: -
abundance: -
j_gene: TRBJ2-6

CDR3aa: CASSNYRGPYEQYF
CDR3nt: TGTGCCAGCAGCAATTACAGGGGCCCCTACGAGCAGTACTTC
v_gene: TRBV11-2
d_gene: TRBD1
abundance: few
j_gene: TRBJ2-7

CDR3aa: CASSLSGTGGAGNEKLFF
CDR3nt: TGTGCCAGCAGTCTATCCGGGACAGGGGGCGCCGGTAATGAAAAACTGTTTTTT
v_gene: TRBV27
d_gene: TRBD1
abundance: few
j_gene: TRBJ1-4

CDR3aa: CASRPSGGDPYEQYF
CDR3nt: TGTGCCAGCAGACCCAGCGGGGGGGACCCCTACGAGCAGTACTTC
v_gene: TRBV6-1
d_gene: TRBD2
abundance: few
j_gene: TRBJ2-7

CDR3aa: CASSDEETQYF
CDR3nt: TGCGCCAGCAGCGACGAAGAGACCCAGTACTTC
v_gene: TRBV5-1
d_gene: -
abundance: few
j_gene: TRBJ2-5

CDR3aa: CASRLVRSSYNEQFF
CDR3nt: TGTGCCAGCAGACTAGTTAGAAGCTCCTACAATGAGCAGTTCTTC
v_gene: TRBV6-1
d_gene: -
abundance: -
j_gene: TRBJ2-1

CDR3aa: CASSWTGQNTGELFF
CDR3nt: TGTGCCAGCAGTTGGACAGGACAGAACACCGGGGAGCTGTTTTTT
v_gene: TRBV7-9
d_gene: TRBD1
abundance: few
j_gene: TRBJ2-2

CDR3aa: CASSPPFRQENPYEQYF
CDR3nt: TGTGCCAGCAGCCCACCGTTCAGGCAAGAGAACCCCTACGAGCAGTACTTC
v_gene: TRBV7-9
d_gene: -
abundance: many
j_gene: TRBJ2-7

CDR3aa: CASSPIEPQHF
CDR3nt: TGCGCAAGCAGTCCCATCGAGCCCCAGCATTTT
v_gene: TRBV23-1
d_gene: -
abundance: few
j_gene: TRBJ1-5

CDR3aa: CSARWGGYNEQFF
CDR3nt: TGCAGTGCCCGATGGGGGGGGTACAATGAGCAGTTCTTC
v_gene: TRBV20-1
d_gene: TRBD2
abundance: many
j_gene: TRBJ2-1

CDR3aa: CASTHRGFSYEQYF
CDR3nt: TGTGCCAGCACTCACAGGGGTTTCTCCTACGAGCAGTACTTC
v_gene: TRBV28
d_gene: TRBD1
abundance: few
j_gene: TRBJ2-7

CDR3aa: CSVARHLNTEAFF
CDR3nt: TGCAGCGTTGCCCGACACCTGAACACTGAAGCTTTCTTT
v_gene: TRBV29-1
d_gene: -
abundance: many
j_gene: TRBJ1-1

CDR3aa: CASSLAPLAGASEQYF
CDR3nt: TGTGCCAGCAGCTTAGCGCCCCTAGCGGGGGCATCCGAGCAGTACTTC
v_gene: TRBV7-2
d_gene: TRBD2
abundance: many
j_gene: TRBJ2-7

CDR3aa: CSARSRIGELFF
CDR3nt: TGCAGTGCTAGAAGTAGGATCGGGGAGCTGTTTTTT
v_gene: TRBV20-1
d_gene: -
abundance: -
j_gene: TRBJ2-2

CDR3aa: CLGTTAGLGGSYNEQFF
CDR3nt: TGCCTCGGGACGACAGCTGGTTTGGGGGGCTCCTACAATGAGCAGTTCTTC
v_gene: TRBV6-7
d_gene: -
abundance: few
j_gene: TRBJ2-1

CDR3aa: CASSLMGQGGKNIQYF
CDR3nt: TGTGCCAGCAGCCTCATGGGACAGGGGGGCAAAAACATTCAGTACTTC
v_gene: TRBV7-2
d_gene: TRBD1
abundance: many
j_gene: TRBJ2-4

CDR3aa: CASSYVLGLASGANVLTF
CDR3nt: TGTGCCAGCAGTTACGTGTTGGGACTAGCGTCCGGGGCCAACGTCCTGACTTTC
v_gene: TRBV6-5
d_gene: TRBD2
abundance: few
j_gene: TRBJ2-6